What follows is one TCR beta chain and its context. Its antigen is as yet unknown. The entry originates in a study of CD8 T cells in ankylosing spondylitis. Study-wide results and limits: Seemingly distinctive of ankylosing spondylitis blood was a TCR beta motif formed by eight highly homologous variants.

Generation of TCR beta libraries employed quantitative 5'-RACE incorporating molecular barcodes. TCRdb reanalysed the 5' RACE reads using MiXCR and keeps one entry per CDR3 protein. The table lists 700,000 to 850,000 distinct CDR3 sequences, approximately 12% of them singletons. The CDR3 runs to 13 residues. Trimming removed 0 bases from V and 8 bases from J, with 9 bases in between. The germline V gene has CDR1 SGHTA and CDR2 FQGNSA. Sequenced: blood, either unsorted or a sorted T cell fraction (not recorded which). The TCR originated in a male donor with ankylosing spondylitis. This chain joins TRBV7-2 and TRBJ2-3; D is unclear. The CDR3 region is CASSLAPTSTQYF. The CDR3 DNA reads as TGTGCCAGCAGCTTAGCGCCCACAAGTACGCAGTATTTT.